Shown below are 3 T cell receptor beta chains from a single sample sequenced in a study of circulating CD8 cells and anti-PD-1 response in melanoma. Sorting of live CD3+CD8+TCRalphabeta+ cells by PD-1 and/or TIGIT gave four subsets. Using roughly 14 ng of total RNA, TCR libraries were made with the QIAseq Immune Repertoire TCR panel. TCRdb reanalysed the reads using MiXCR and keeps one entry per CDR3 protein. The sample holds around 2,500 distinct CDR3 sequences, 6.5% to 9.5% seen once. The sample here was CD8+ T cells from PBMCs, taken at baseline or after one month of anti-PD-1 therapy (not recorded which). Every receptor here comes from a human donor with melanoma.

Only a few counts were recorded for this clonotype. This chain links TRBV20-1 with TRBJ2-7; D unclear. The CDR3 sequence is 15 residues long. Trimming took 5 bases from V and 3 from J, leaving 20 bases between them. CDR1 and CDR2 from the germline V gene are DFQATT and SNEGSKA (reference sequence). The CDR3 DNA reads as TGCAGTGCTCCTCCCCCCGAACAGCCATTCTACGAGCAGTACTTC. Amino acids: CSAPPPEQPFYEQYF.

This CDR3 is CASSIYREFYTF. In DNA, the CDR3 is TGTGCCAGTAGTATATATCGGGAGTTCTACACCTTC. The chain couples TRBV19 to TRBJ1-2; D not certain. The CDR3 spans 12 residues. The germline V gene encodes CDR1 LNHDA and CDR2 SQIVND (reference sequence). V shed 2 bases and J shed 10 bases, with 11 bases lying between them.

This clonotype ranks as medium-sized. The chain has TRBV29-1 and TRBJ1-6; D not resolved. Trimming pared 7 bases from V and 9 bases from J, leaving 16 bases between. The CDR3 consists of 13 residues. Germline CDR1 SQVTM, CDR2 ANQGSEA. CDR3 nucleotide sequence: TGCAGCGAGCTCGGGGAGGGCAGTTCACCCCTCCACTTT. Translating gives CSELGEGSSPLHF.